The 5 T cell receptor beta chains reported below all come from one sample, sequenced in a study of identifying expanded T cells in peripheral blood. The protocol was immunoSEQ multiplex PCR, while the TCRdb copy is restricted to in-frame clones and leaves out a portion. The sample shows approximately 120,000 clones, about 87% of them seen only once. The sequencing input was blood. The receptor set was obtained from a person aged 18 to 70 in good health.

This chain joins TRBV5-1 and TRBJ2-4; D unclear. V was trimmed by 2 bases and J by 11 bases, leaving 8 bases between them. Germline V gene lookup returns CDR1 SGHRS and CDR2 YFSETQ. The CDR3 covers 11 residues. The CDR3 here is CASSLDSVQYF. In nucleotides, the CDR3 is TGCGCCAGCAGCTTAGACTCGGTTCAGTACTTC.

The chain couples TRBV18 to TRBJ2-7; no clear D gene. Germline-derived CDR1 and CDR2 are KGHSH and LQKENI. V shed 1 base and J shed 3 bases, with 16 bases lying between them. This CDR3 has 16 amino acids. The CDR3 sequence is CASSPRGSDPLYEQYF. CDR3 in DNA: TGTGCCAGCTCACCACGGGGATCCGACCCGCTCTACGAGCAGTACTTC.

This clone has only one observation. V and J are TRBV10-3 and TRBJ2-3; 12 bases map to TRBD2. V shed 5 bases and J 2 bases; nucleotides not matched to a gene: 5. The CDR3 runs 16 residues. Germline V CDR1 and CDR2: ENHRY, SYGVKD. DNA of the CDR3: TGTGCCATCAGTTTTCGACTAGCGGGGGACACAGATACGCAGTATTTT. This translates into CAISFRLAGDTDTQYF.

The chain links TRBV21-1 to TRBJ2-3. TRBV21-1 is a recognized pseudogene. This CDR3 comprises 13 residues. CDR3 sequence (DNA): TGTGCCAGCAGCAAAGATTCGTCAGGACCAACGTATTTT. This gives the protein CASSKDSSGPTYF.

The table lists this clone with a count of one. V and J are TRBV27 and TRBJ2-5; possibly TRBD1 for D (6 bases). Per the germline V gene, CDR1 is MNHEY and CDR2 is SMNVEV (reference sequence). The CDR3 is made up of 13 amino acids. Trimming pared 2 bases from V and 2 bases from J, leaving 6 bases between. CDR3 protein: CASSLRGQETQYF. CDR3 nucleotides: TGTGCCAGCAGTTTAAGGGGGCAAGAGACCCAGTACTTC.